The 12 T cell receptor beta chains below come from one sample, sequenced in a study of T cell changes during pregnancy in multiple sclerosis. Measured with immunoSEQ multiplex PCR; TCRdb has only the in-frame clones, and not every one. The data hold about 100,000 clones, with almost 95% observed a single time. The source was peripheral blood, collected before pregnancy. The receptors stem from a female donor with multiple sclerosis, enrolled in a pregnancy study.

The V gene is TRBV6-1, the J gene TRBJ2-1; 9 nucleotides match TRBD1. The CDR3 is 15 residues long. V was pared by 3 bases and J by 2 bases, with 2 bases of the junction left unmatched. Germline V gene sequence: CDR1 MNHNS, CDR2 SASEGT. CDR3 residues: CASSDGTGPYNEQFF. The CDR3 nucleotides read TGTGCCAGCAGTGATGGGACAGGGCCCTACAATGAGCAGTTCTTC.

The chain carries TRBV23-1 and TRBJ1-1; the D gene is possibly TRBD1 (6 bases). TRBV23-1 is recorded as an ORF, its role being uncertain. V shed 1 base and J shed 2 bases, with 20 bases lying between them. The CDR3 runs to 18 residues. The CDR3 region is CASSQWGPIRATNTEAFF. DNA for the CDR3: TGCGCCAGCAGTCAATGGGGGCCGATCAGGGCCACCAACACTGAAGCTTTCTTT.

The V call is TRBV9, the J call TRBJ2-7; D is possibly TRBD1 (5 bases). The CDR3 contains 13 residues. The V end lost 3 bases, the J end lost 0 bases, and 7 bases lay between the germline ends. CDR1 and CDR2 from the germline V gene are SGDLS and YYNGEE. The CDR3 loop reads CASSGGGSYEQYF. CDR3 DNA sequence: TGTGCCAGCAGCGGGGGCGGCTCCTACGAGCAGTACTTC.

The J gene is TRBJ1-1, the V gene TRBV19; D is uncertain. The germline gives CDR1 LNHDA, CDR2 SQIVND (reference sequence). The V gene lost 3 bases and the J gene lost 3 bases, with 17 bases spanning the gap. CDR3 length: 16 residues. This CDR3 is CASSIWPKSPYTEAFF. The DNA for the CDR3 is TGTGCCAGTAGTATCTGGCCCAAGTCCCCGTACACTGAAGCTTTCTTT.

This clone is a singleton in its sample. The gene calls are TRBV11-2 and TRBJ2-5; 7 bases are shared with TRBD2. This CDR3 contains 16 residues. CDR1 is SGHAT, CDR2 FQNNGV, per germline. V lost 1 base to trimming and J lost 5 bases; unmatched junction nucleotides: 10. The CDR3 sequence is CASSLGAREGQETQYF. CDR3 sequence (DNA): TGTGCCAGCAGCTTAGGGGCCAGGGAGGGCCAGGAGACCCAGTACTTC.

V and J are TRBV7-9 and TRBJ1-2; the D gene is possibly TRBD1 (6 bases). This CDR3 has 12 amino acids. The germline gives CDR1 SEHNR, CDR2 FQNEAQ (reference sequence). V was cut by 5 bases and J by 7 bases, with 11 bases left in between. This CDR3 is CASSQQGVGYTF. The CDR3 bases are TGTGCCAGCAGCCAACAGGGAGTTGGCTACACCTTC.

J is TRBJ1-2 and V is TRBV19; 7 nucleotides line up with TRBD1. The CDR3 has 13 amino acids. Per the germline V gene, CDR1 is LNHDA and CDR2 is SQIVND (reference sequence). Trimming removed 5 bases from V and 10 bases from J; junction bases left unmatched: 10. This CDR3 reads CASSPTGLLSYTF. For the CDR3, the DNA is TGTGCCAGTAGTCCGACAGGGTTGTTATCCTACACCTTC.

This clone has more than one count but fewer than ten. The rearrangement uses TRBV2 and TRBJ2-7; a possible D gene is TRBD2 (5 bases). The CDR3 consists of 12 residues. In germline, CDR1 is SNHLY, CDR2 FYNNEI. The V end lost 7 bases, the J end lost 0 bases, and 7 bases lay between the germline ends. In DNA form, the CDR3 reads TGTGCCAGCACACGGGACTCCTACGAGCAGTACTTC. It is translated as CASTRDSYEQYF.

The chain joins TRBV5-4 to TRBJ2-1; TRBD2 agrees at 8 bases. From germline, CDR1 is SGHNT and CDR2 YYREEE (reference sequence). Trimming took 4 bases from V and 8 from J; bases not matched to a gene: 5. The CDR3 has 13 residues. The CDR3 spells CASSPRTSYEQFF. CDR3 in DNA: TGTGCCAGCAGCCCACGGACTAGCTATGAGCAGTTCTTC.

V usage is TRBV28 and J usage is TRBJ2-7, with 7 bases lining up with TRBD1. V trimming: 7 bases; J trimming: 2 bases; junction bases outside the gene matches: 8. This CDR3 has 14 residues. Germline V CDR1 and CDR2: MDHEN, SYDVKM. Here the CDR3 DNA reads TGTGCCAGCACCCCGGGACAGATTACCTACGAGCAGTACTTC. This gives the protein CASTPGQITYEQYF.

The chain's CDR3 is CASSPRLAERSGELFF. CDR3 bases: TGTGCCAGCAGCCCGAGACTAGCGGAAAGATCTGGGGAGCTGTTTTTT. The chain joins TRBV9 to TRBJ2-2, with 9 bases aligning to TRBD2. Per germline, CDR1 SGDLS and CDR2 YYNGEE. The CDR3 length is 16 residues. V shed 4 bases, J shed 8 bases, and the junction held 12 bases outside the gene matches.

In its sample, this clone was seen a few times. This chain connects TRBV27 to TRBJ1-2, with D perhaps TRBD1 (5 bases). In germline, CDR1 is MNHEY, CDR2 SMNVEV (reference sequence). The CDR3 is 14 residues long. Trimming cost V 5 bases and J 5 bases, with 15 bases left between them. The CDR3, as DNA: TGTGCCAGCAGTGGCGCCACAGGCTCTTATGGCTACACCTTC. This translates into CASSGATGSYGYTF.